Sequencing of this T cell receptor (beta chain) was carried out in a study of CXCR3-negative and CXCR3-positive naive CD8 T cells (dated by TCRdb to between 2017 and 2020). Describing the broader study: Some 130 million TRB reads were obtained in total, roughly 1.5 +/- 0.3 million reads per library. Diversity and physicochemical repertoire analyses were performed on around twelve donors pooled from two independent experiments. Naive subsets from 5 or 6 donors and memory cells from 3 donors were included in the TRBV-TRBJ cluster analysis. Overall study results and their limits: Because CXCR3 expression was partially decreased after cryopreservation, freshly isolated PBMCs were used for most assays. Within the same donor, TRBV-TRBJ usage looked similar between naive CXCR3-negative and CXCR3-positive cells, but memory cells had distinct patterns. Comparably high repertoire diversity was found in both naive subsets, whereas much lower repertoire diversity was found in memory CD8+ T cells. Because surface CD5, which has been linked to self-reactivity in mice, was comparable between naive subsets, TCR interaction strength was also inferred from TRB CDR3 physicochemical properties.

For this clonotype: The antigen this receptor binds is unknown.

For every CD8+ T cell subset, a few hundred thousand cells were flow-sorted straight into RLT lysis buffer, and each subset was sorted in triplicate. Peripheral blood mononuclear cells were isolated from buffy coats using standard density gradient centrifugation. Total RNA was extracted from sorted cells with an RNeasy Mini Kit. The sequencer listed for this sample is NextSeq 550. The Human TCR Profiling Kit (MiLaboratory) was used to prepare UMI-labeled 5' RACE TRB cDNA libraries. cDNA synthesis used the entire amount of extracted RNA, and PCR amplification then used the entire amount of cDNA produced. Libraries were prepared in parallel with an identical number of PCR cycles. For the original study's pipeline: With a minimum of two reads required per UMI, MIGEC and MiXCR pulled out about 52,000 +/- 9,100 unique UMI-labeled TRB cDNA molecules from each library. On average, each library contained approximately 40,000 +/- 10,000 functional in-frame TRB CDR3 nucleotide clonotypes without stop codons. After downsampling to 5000 UMI-labeled TRB molecules per sample, diversity metrics, including normalized Shannon-Wiener and Chao1, were computed in VDJtools. VDJtools computed clonotype-size-weighted physicochemical properties of the central five CDR3 residues: interaction energy, strength, volume and Kidera factor 4. Reprocessed by TCRdb, the reads give a single entry per CDR3 protein sequence, without DNA. TCRdb, rather than the study authors, made the V and J calls. This sample's table carries roughly 41,000 distinct CDR3 sequences. 6.5% to 8.5% of the sample is in the top ten clones.

Sequenced: memory CD8+ T cells from blood. The sample's cell subset or site label is to be understood as: conventional CD8+ memory T cells (TMEM), sorted as controls. The TCR originated in a human donor in good health. Some clones in this sample may be carry-over from other donors' samples.

The CDR3 sequence is CSVVPLATSTDTQYF. The sequence joins TRBV29-1 to TRBJ2-3; absent DNA, TCRdb's TRBD2 call cannot be checked. The CDR3 runs 15 amino acids, cysteine and phenylalanine included. DNA is not on record. Reading the germline V gene gives CDR1 SQVTM and CDR2 ANQGSEA.